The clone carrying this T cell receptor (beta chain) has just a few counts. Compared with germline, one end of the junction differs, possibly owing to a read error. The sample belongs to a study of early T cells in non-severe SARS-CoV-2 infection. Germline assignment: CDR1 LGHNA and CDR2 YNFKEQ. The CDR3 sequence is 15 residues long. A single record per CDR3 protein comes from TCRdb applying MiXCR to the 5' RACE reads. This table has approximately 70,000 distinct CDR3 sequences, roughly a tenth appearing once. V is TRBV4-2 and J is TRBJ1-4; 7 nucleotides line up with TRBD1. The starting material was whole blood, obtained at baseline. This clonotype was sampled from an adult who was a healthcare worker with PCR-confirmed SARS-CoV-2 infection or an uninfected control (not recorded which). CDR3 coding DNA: TGTGCCAGCAGCCAAGCAGGGGGAGATAATGGAAAACTGTTTTTT. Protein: CASSQAGGDNGKLFF.